By frequency in the sample, the clone carrying this T cell receptor (beta chain) is medium-sized. Peripheral blood genomic DNA, not sorted cells or RNA, was the template. TRB rearrangements spanning V, D and J were amplified using mixed TRB-A/B primers. TCRdb re-derived calls from the multiplex PCR reads in MiXCR, one entry per CDR3 protein. This sample has thousands of distinct CDR3 sequences, with 25% found just once. V was cut by 8 bases and J by 5 bases, with 21 bases left in between. CDR1 is LNHNV and CDR2 is YYDKDF in the germline V gene (reference sequence). The CDR3 is made up of 16 amino acids. This specimen belongs to a study of T cell repertoires in aging, cancer and after chemotherapy.

The sequenced sample was blood. The sequence was collected from a human donor with a solid tumor. The chain links TRBV15 to TRBJ1-4, with a weak D call TRBD1 (6 bases). The CDR3 region has the DNA TGTGCCACCCGCCCTAGGGGGGCCCACCGGAATGAAAAACTGTTTTTT. As protein: CATRPRGAHRNEKLFF.